A single sample gave rise to the 31 T cell receptor beta chains below, sequenced in a study of T-cell memory formation after mild COVID-19. TCRdb used MiXCR to reprocess the 5' RACE reads, holding one entry per CDR3 protein. Here the sample spans 210,000 or so distinct CDR3 sequences, roughly 30% being singletons. Input material: PBMCs or a T cell subset sorted from them (not recorded which). These receptors all stem from an adult woman who had mild COVID-19 (a few samples of this study predate the infection). Cell type and time point are not known.

The V gene is TRBV20-1, the J gene TRBJ2-2; possibly TRBD2 for D (6 bases). Germline assignment: CDR1 DFQATT and CDR2 SNEGSKA (reference sequence). V shed 5 bases and J shed 4 bases, with 11 bases lying between them. The CDR3 is made up of 13 amino acids. In DNA form, the CDR3 reads TGCAGTGCTCCTTATAGCGGCACCGGGGAGCTGTTTTTT. It translates to CSAPYSGTGELFF.

This clonotype has a handful of counts. This sequence joins TRBV2 and TRBJ2-5; tentative D call: TRBD1 (5 bases). Trimming pared 2 bases from V and 5 bases from J, leaving 21 bases between. The CDR3 totals 17 residues. Germline loops: CDR1 SNHLY, CDR2 FYNNEI. The CDR3 DNA reads TGTGCCAGCAGTGAATACCTAGGGCTTACCGCAGGGGAGACCCAGTACTTC. It specifies CASSEYLGLTAGETQYF.

This clonotype was detected a few times. V is TRBV24-1 and J is TRBJ2-1, with D hard to call. The CDR3 covers 14 residues. Germline assignment: CDR1 KGHDR and CDR2 SFDVKD. Trimming removed 0 bases from V and 7 bases from J, with 9 bases in between. Here the CDR3 reads CATSDLQGGNEQFF. The CDR3 coding sequence is TGTGCCACCAGTGATTTGCAAGGCGGTAATGAGCAGTTCTTC.

The CDR3 DNA sequence: TGCGCCAGCAGCTTGCCGGGGGCCGGGGAGCTGTTTTTT. Translating gives CASSLPGAGELFF. This rearrangement joins TRBV5-1 to TRBJ2-2, with D perhaps matching TRBD2 (6 bases). CDR1 is SGHRS, CDR2 YFSETQ, per germline. The ends were cut back, 1 base at V and 6 bases at J, with 7 bases in the middle. CDR3 length: 13 residues.

This clonotype was seen more than once but under ten times. The rearrangement joins TRBV3-1 to TRBJ1-5; D call uncertain. The CDR3 runs to 14 residues. The germline CDR1 and CDR2 sequences are LGHDT and YNNKEL (reference sequence). The V gene lost 2 bases and the J gene lost 2 bases, with 7 bases spanning the gap. The CDR3 DNA reads TGTGCCAGCAGCCAAAATCCTCGCAATCAGCCCCAGCATTTT. Translation: CASSQNPRNQPQHF.

The table lists this clonotype with a few counts. The rearrangement links TRBV7-2 to TRBJ2-3; D may correspond to TRBD1 or TRBD2 (5 bases each). CDR1 is SGHTA and CDR2 is FQGNSA in the germline V gene. The CDR3 totals 19 residues. Deletions cut 2 bases from V and 2 bases from J, with 23 bases between. CDR3 nucleotides: TGTGCCAGCAGCTTAAGGGGCGTGGGCAGCGGAAAAAACACAGATACGCAGTATTTT. Encoded protein: CASSLRGVGSGKNTDTQYF.

The CDR3 region has the DNA TGCGCCAGCAGCCGTCAGGGGCCCTTCACAGATACGCAGTATTTT. Protein: CASSRQGPFTDTQYF. The J gene is TRBJ2-3, the V gene TRBV5-1; possibly TRBD1 for D (6 bases). This CDR3 contains 15 residues. The ends were cut back, 4 bases at V and 2 bases at J, with 14 bases in the middle. From germline, CDR1 is SGHRS and CDR2 YFSETQ. The entire variable domain, with the rest obtained from reference TRBV5-1 and TRBJ2-3, is as follows: KAGVTQTPRYLIKTRGQQVTLSCSPISGHRSVSWYQQTPGQGLQFLFEYFSETQRNKGNFPGRFSGRQFSNSRSEMNVSTLELGDSALYLCASSRQGPFTDTQYFGPGTRLTVL.

This clonotype was counted a few times. V gene TRBV18 combines with J gene TRBJ2-3; D uncertain. The CDR3 is made up of 15 amino acids. Germline V gene lookup returns CDR1 KGHSH and CDR2 LQKENI. V gave up 3 bases and J gave up 0 bases, with 10 bases separating them. In DNA form, the CDR3 reads TGTGCCAGCTCACCCACGACACCGAGCACAGATACGCAGTATTTT. Amino acids: CASSPTTPSTDTQYF.

This chain uses TRBV7-9 with TRBJ1-2, with no clear D. Germline loops: CDR1 SEHNR, CDR2 FQNEAQ (reference sequence). V shed 5 bases and J shed 0 bases, with 7 bases lying between them. This CDR3 contains 13 residues. The CDR3 loop is CASSQDANYGYTF. The CDR3 nucleotides read TGTGCCAGCAGCCAGGACGCTAACTATGGCTACACCTTC.

The table lists this clonotype with a few counts. The rearrangement links TRBV12-3 or TRBV12-4 to TRBJ2-7; 7 bases are a match to TRBD2. This CDR3 region has 13 residues. V lost 4 bases, J lost 2 bases, and 2 bases stayed unmatched. The CDR3 is CASSWGGAYEQYF. The CDR3 DNA reads TGTGCCAGCAGTTGGGGAGGGGCCTACGAGCAGTACTTC.

The genes are TRBV20-1 and TRBJ2-1, with 8 bases aligning to TRBD2. The CDR3 has 15 amino acids. V dropped 5 bases and J dropped 1; count of bases not matched to a gene: 7. CDR1 is DFQATT, CDR2 SNEGSKA, per germline (reference sequence). CDR3 in DNA: TGCAGTGCTCCAACAACTAGCGGTTCCTACAATGAGCAGTTCTTC. This translates into CSAPTTSGSYNEQFF.

This clonotype was recorded a few times. The chain combines TRBV4-3 with TRBJ2-2, with TRBD2 identical over 10 bases. CDR1 LGHNA and CDR2 YSLEER come from the germline V gene. With 0 bases clipped from V and 5 bases from J, the junction kept 6 bases outside the gene matches. The CDR3 length is 17 residues. The CDR3 nucleotides are TGCGCCAGCAGCCAAGACCACCTAGCGGGAGAGACCGGGGAGCTGTTTTTT. The encoded protein is CASSQDHLAGETGELFF.

This clonotype was observed a handful of times. V gene TRBV5-1 combines with J gene TRBJ2-3; D gene ambiguous. This CDR3 has 15 residues. Deletions cut 0 bases from V and 1 base from J, with 9 bases between. Per germline, CDR1 SGHRS and CDR2 YFSETQ. CDR3 region: CASSLGRYGTDTQYF. CDR3 DNA: TGCGCCAGCAGCTTGGGTCGGTATGGCACAGATACGCAGTATTTT. The complete variable domain, with remaining parts taken from reference TRBV5-1 and TRBJ2-3, reads KAGVTQTPRYLIKTRGQQVTLSCSPISGHRSVSWYQQTPGQGLQFLFEYFSETQRNKGNFPGRFSGRQFSNSRSEMNVSTLELGDSALYLCASSLGRYGTDTQYFGPGTRLTVL.

This clonotype was observed a handful of times. The rearrangement uses TRBV20-1 and TRBJ1-5; 8 bases are shared with TRBD1. Losses at the gene ends were 2 bases for V and 4 bases for J; bases not matched to a gene: 1. Germline V gives CDR1 DFQATT, CDR2 SNEGSKA (reference sequence). CDR3 length equals 13 residues. The CDR3 spells CSARQGANQPQHF. As DNA, the CDR3 is TGCAGTGCTAGACAGGGGGCGAATCAGCCCCAGCATTTT.

This clonotype turned up a few times. This sequence joins TRBV9 and TRBJ1-6, with D perhaps TRBD1 (6 bases). This CDR3 has 14 amino acids. CDR1 is SGDLS and CDR2 is YYNGEE in the germline V gene. V shed 6 bases and J shed 5 bases, with 12 bases lying between them. CDR3 in amino acids: CASNRDINNSPLHF. In DNA, the CDR3 is TGTGCCAGCAACCGGGACATTAATAATTCACCCCTCCACTTT.

The rearrangement links TRBV24-1 to TRBJ1-5; 7 nucleotides agree with TRBD1. CDR3 length equals 15 residues. J was trimmed by 5 bases and V by 0 bases; bases with no gene match: 3. CDR1 is KGHDR, CDR2 SFDVKD, per germline. The CDR3 region is CATSDLKGGDQPQHF. CDR3 coding DNA: TGTGCCACCAGTGATTTGAAAGGGGGCGATCAGCCCCAGCATTTT.

V is TRBV30 and J is TRBJ1-1; D possibly corresponds to TRBD1 (5 bases). The V end was cut by 4 bases, the J end by 0 bases, with 12 bases between. CDR3 length equals 14 residues. From germline, CDR1 is GTSNPN and CDR2 SVGIG (reference sequence). The CDR3 bases are TGTGCCTGGAACCAGGGAACCATGAACACTGAAGCTTTCTTT. Translated, it gives CAWNQGTMNTEAFF.

This chain connects TRBV7-9 to TRBJ1-1, with D perhaps TRBD1 (5 bases). CDR1 and CDR2 from the germline V gene are SEHNR and FQNEAQ (reference sequence). The CDR3 spans 15 residues. V shed 1 base and J shed 4 bases, with 13 bases lying between them. This chain's CDR3 is CASSLGGADGTEAFF. CDR3 bases: TGTGCCAGCAGCTTAGGTGGGGCAGACGGCACTGAAGCTTTCTTT.

The sample holds many counts of this clonotype. The rearrangement joins TRBV7-2 to TRBJ2-3; 7 positions match TRBD2. This CDR3 contains 14 residues. The J segment lost 0 bases and the V segment lost 7 bases, leaving 4 bases of the junction unmatched. The V gene's germline CDR1 is SGHTA and CDR2 FQGNSA. The CDR3 reads CASKLGGSTDTQYF. The CDR3 DNA sequence: TGTGCCAGCAAACTCGGGGGGAGCACAGATACGCAGTATTTT.

This chain connects TRBV12-3 or TRBV12-4 to TRBJ2-2; a possible D gene is TRBD1 (5 bases). The CDR3 extends over 12 amino acids. Deletions cut 7 bases from V and 3 bases from J, with 6 bases between. For the CDR3, the DNA is TGTGCCAGCAAAGGGGACACCGGGGAGCTGTTTTTT. Residues: CASKGDTGELFF.

The chain recombines TRBV5-1 with TRBJ2-1; TRBD1 aligns across 8 bases. Per the germline V gene, CDR1 is SGHRS and CDR2 is YFSETQ. The CDR3 has 13 amino acids. J was trimmed by 6 bases and V by 4 bases; bases with no gene match: 3. The CDR3 loop is CASSLTGVNEQFF. The CDR3 coding sequence is TGCGCCAGCAGCCTGACAGGGGTCAATGAGCAGTTCTTC.

This clonotype was counted between two and nine times. V gene TRBV12-3 or TRBV12-4 combines with J gene TRBJ2-5; D gene unclear. The CDR3 is made up of 14 amino acids. Between the trimmed V and J ends, which lost 4 bases and 5 bases, there was a span of 14 bases. The CDR3 loop is CASSSPRLMETQYF. The DNA for the CDR3 is TGTGCCAGCAGTTCGCCGAGGCTAATGGAGACCCAGTACTTC.

This clonotype was picked up a small number of times. The CDR3 is CAISESSSSGMPYNEQFF. The CDR3 region has the DNA TGTGCCATCAGTGAGTCGTCATCTAGCGGGATGCCCTACAATGAGCAGTTCTTC. The chain joins TRBV10-3 to TRBJ2-1; 9 positions match TRBD2. In germline, CDR1 is ENHRY, CDR2 SYGVKD. V lost 0 bases, J lost 2 bases, and 8 bases stayed unmatched. The CDR3 totals 18 residues.

The CDR3 sequence: CASNLSGRETQYF. The CDR3 DNA reads TGTGCCAGCAACCTTAGCGGGAGGGAGACCCAGTACTTC. V is TRBV7-2 and J is TRBJ2-5; 10 bases are a match to TRBD2. V trimming: 7 bases; J trimming: 5 bases; junction bases outside the gene matches: 4. CDR1 SGHTA and CDR2 FQGNSA come from the germline V gene. There are 13 residues in the CDR3.

This clonotype occurred once. V gene TRBV14 combines with J gene TRBJ2-7; D possibly corresponds to TRBD2 (6 bases). The germline V and J ends were trimmed by 1 base and 4 bases, with 14 bases remaining between them. CDR3 length equals 15 residues. From germline, CDR1 is SGHDN and CDR2 FVKESK. CDR3 sequence: CASSQGSAGRYEQYF. CDR3 nucleotides: TGTGCCAGCAGCCAAGGGTCGGCAGGGAGGTACGAGCAGTACTTC.

This clonotype was recorded a few times. This chain joins TRBV5-1 and TRBJ1-1; perhaps TRBD1 as D (5 bases). CDR1 SGHRS and CDR2 YFSETQ come from the germline V gene. This CDR3 is built from 15 residues. The V and J ends lost 5 bases and 1 base respectively, with 15 bases between them. CDR3 loop: CASSTEVTGNTEAFF. CDR3 in DNA: TGCGCCAGCAGTACCGAAGTTACAGGGAACACTGAAGCTTTCTTT. Variable domain in full (rest from reference TRBV5-1 and TRBJ1-1): KAGVTQTPRYLIKTRGQQVTLSCSPISGHRSVSWYQQTPGQGLQFLFEYFSETQRNKGNFPGRFSGRQFSNSRSEMNVSTLELGDSALYLCASSTEVTGNTEAFFGQGTRLTVV.

This clonotype was observed a handful of times. The chain uses TRBV5-1 and TRBJ1-2, with D uncertain. This CDR3 spans 16 amino acids. With 0 bases removed from V and 0 bases from J, the gap between germline ends came to 12 bases. In germline, CDR1 is SGHRS, CDR2 YFSETQ. The CDR3 nucleotides read TGCGCCAGCAGCTTGGAGGGTGCAGAACCTAACTATGGCTACACCTTC. This gives the protein CASSLEGAEPNYGYTF.

The chain recombines TRBV24-1 with TRBJ2-7, with 10 bases identical to TRBD2. Germline CDR1 and CDR2: KGHDR and SFDVKD. The CDR3 extends over 14 amino acids. J lost 3 bases, V lost 4 bases, and 2 bases had no gene match. This CDR3 is CATSDPSGSYEQYF. The CDR3 nucleotides are TGTGCCACCAGTGACCCTAGCGGGAGCTACGAGCAGTACTTC.

The chain recombines TRBV12-3 or TRBV12-4 with TRBJ2-5; the D is unclear. This CDR3 is built from 13 residues. Trimming shortened V by 8 bases and J by 3 bases, and 13 bases separated the two germline ends. The CDR3 here is CASLGLVEETQYF. As DNA, the CDR3 is TGTGCCAGCCTTGGGCTCGTAGAAGAGACCCAGTACTTC.

The chain couples TRBV6-7 to TRBJ2-7; 10 bases are shared with TRBD2. TRBV6-7 is annotated as an ORF whose role is uncertain. V trimming: 8 bases; J trimming: 1 base; junction bases outside the gene matches: 2. The CDR3 is made up of 13 amino acids. DNA of the CDR3: TGTGCCAGCGGGACTAGCGAATCCTACGAGCAGTACTTC. Translation gives CASGTSESYEQYF.

This CDR3 is CASRRASGSSYNEQFF. The CDR3 region has the DNA TGTGCCAGCCGGAGGGCTAGCGGGAGTTCCTACAATGAGCAGTTCTTC. The rearrangement uses TRBV18 and TRBJ2-1; 10 bases are shared with TRBD2. The germline gives CDR1 KGHSH, CDR2 LQKENI. The CDR3 is made up of 16 amino acids. Trimming took 8 bases from V and 1 from J; bases not matched to a gene: 8. The whole variable domain, remainder taken from reference TRBV18 and TRBJ2-1, is NAGVMQNPRHLVRRRGQEARLRCSPMKGHSHVYWYRQLPEEGLKFMVYLQKENIIDESGMPKERFSAEFPKEGPSILRIQQVVRGDSAAYFCASRRASGSSYNEQFFGPGTRLTVL.